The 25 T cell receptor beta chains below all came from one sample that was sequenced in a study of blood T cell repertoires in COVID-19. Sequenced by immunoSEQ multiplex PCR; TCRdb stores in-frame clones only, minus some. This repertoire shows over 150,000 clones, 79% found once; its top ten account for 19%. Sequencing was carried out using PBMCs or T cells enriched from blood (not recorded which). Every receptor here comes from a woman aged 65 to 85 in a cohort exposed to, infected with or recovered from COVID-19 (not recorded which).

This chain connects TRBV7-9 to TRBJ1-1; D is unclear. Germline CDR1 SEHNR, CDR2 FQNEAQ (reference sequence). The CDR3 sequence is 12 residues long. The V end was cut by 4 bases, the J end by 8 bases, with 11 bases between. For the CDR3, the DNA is TGTGCCAGCAGCTCTACAGTCGCCGAAGCTTTCTTT. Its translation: CASSSTVAEAFF.

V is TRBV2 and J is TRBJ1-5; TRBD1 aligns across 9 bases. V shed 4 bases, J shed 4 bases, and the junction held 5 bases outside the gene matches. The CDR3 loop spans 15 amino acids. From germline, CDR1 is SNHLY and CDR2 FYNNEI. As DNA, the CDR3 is TGTGCCAGCAGTGTACAACAGGGGGCTAATCAGCCCCAGCATTTT. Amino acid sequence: CASSVQQGANQPQHF. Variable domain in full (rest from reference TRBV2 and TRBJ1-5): EPEVTQTPSHQVTQMGQEVILRCVPISNHLYFYWYRQILGQKVEFLVSFYNNEISEKSEIFDDQFSVERPDGSNFTLKIRSTKLEDSAMYFCASSVQQGANQPQHFGDGTRLSIL.

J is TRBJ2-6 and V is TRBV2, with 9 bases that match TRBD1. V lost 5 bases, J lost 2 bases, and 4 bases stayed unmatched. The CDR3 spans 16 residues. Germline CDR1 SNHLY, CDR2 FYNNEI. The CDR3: CASSRTGAAGANVLTF. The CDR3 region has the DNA TGTGCCAGCAGTCGGACAGGGGCTGCTGGGGCCAACGTCCTGACTTTC.

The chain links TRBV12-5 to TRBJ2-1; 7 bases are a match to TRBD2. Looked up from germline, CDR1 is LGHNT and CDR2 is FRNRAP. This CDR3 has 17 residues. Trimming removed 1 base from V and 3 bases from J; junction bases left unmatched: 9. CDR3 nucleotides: TGTGCTAGTGGTTTGGACCTTCGTGGGAGGGTCTACAATGAGCAGTTCTTC. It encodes CASGLDLRGRVYNEQFF.

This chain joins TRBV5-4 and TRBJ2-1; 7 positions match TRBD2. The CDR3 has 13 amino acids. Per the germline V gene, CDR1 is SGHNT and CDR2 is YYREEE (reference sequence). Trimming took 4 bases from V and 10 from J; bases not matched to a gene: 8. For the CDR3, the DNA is TGTGCCAGCAGCGGGAGGGCCTCTGGGGAGCAGTTCTTC. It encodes CASSGRASGEQFF. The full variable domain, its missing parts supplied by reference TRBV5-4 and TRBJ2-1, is ETGVTQSPTHLIKTRGQQVTLRCSSQSGHNTVSWYQQALGQGPQFIFQYYREEENGRGNFPPRFSGLQFPNYSSELNVNALELDDSALYLCASSGRASGEQFFGPGTRLTVL.

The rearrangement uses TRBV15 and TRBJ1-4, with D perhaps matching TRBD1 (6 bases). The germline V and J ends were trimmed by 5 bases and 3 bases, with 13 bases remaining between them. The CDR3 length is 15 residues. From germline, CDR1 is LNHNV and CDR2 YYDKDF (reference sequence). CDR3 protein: CATSREGGANEKLFF. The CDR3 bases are TGTGCCACCAGCCGTGAGGGGGGGGCTAATGAAAAACTGTTTTTT.

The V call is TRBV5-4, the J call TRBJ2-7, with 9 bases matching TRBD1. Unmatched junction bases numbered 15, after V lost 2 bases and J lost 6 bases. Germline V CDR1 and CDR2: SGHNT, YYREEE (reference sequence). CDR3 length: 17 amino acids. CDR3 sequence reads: CASSLSPTGTGLGEQYF. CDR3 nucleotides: TGTGCCAGCAGCTTAAGTCCTACCGGGACAGGGCTTGGCGAGCAGTACTTC.

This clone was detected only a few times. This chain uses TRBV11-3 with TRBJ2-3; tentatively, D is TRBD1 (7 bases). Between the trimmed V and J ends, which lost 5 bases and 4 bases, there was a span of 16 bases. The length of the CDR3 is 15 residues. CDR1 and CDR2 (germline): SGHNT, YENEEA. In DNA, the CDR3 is TGTGCCAGCAGCCGCCAGGGGGGCGAGTCAGATACGCAGTATTTT. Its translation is CASSRQGGESDTQYF.

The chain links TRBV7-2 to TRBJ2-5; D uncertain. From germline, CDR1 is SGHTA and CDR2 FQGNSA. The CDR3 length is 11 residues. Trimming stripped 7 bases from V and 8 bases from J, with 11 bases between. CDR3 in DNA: TGTGCCAGCACCCGTTTAAGCACCCAGTACTTC. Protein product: CASTRLSTQYF.

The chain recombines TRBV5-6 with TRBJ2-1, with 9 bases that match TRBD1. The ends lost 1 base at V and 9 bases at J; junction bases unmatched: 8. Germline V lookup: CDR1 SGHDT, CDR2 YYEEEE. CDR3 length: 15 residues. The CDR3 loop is CASSLRGTGNGEQFF. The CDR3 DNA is TGTGCCAGCAGCTTGAGGGGGACAGGGAACGGTGAGCAGTTCTTC. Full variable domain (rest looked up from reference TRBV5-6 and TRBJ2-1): DAGVTQSPTHLIKTRGQQVTLRCSPKSGHDTVSWYQQALGQGPQFIFQYYEEEERQRGNFPDRFSGHQFPNYSSELNVNALLLGDSALYLCASSLRGTGNGEQFFGPGTRLTVL.

CDR3 sequence (DNA): TGTGCCAGCAGCTGGACAGGGTTCAATGAGCAGTTCTTC. It specifies CASSWTGFNEQFF. The chain has TRBV7-6 and TRBJ2-1; 8 bases fit TRBD1. This CDR3 has 13 amino acids. CDR1 is SGHVS and CDR2 is FNYEAQ in the germline V gene. V lost 4 bases to trimming and J lost 6 bases; unmatched junction nucleotides: 2.

CDR3: CASSFQSSQAYGYTF. The CDR3 region has the DNA TGTGCCAGCAGCTTTCAAAGCAGTCAGGCGTATGGCTACACCTTC. The chain has TRBV7-9 and TRBJ1-2, with unresolved D. Trimming took off 3 bases at V and 5 bases at J, with 16 bases between the two ends. The CDR3 runs 15 residues. Germline lookup yields CDR1 SEHNR and CDR2 FQNEAQ (reference sequence).

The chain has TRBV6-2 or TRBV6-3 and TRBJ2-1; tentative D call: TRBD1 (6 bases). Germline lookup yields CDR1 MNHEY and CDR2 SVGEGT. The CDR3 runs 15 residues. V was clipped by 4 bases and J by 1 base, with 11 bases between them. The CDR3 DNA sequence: TGTGCCAGCAGTTTTAGAGGACAGTCCTACAATGAGCAGTTCTTC. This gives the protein CASSFRGQSYNEQFF.

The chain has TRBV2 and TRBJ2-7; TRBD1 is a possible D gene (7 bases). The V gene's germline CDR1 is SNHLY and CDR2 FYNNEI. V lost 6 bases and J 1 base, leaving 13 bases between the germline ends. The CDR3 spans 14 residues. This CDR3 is CASRNRGGSYEQYF. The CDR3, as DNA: TGTGCCAGCAGAAACAGGGGAGGTTCCTACGAGCAGTACTTC.

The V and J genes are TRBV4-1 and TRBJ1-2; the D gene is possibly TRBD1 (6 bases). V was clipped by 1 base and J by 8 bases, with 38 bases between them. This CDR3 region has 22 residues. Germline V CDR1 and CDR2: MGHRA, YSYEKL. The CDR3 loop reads CASSQGFIRGRQVERSSKGYTF. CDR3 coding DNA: TGCGCCAGCAGCCAAGGGTTTATTAGGGGCCGACAGGTGGAGCGGTCTTCTAAGGGCTACACCTTC.

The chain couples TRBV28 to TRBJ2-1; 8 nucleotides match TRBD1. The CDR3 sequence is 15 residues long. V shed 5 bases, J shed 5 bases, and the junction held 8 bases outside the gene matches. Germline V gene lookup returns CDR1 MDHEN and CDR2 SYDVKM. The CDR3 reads CASSTPGQADNEQFF. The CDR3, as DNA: TGTGCCAGCAGTACTCCGGGACAGGCTGACAATGAGCAGTTCTTC.

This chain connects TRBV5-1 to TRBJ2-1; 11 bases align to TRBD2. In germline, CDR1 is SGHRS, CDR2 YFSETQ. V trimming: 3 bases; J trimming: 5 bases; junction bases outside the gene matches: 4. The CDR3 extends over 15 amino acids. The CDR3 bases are TGCGCCAGCAGCTCCGGGACTAGCGGCAACAATGAGCAGTTCTTC. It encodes CASSSGTSGNNEQFF.

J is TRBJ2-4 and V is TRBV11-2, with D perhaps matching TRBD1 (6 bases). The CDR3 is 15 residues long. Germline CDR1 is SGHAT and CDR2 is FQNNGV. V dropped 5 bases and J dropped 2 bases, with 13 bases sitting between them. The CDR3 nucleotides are TGTGCCAGCAGCGGACTGAGGGGGTCCAAAAACATTCAGTACTTC. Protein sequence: CASSGLRGSKNIQYF.

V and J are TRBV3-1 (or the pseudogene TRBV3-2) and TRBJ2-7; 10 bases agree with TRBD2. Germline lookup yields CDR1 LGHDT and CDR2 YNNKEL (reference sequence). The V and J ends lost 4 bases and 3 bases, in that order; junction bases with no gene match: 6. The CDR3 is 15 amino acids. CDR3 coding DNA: TGTGCCAGCAGCCCACGGGTAGCGGGAGGCTACGAGCAGTACTTC. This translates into CASSPRVAGGYEQYF.

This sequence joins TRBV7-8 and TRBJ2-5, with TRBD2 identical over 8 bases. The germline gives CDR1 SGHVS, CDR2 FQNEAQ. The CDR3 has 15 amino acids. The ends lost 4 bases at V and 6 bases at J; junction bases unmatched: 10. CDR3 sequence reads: CASSSYTSGSQTQYF. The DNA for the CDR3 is TGTGCCAGCAGCTCCTATACCAGCGGGAGTCAGACCCAGTACTTC.

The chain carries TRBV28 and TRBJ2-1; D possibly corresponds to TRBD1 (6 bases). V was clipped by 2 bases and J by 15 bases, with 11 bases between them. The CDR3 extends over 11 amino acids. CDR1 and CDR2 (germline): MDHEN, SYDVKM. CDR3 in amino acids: CASSLHREWFF. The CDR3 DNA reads TGTGCCAGCAGTTTACACAGGGAATGGTTCTTC.

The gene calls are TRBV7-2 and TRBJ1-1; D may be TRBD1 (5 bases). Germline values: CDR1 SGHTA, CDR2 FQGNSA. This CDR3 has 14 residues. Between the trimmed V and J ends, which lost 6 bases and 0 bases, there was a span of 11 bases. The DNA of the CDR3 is TGTGCCAGCAGTTCGTCGGGGGTGAACACTGAAGCTTTCTTT. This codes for CASSSSGVNTEAFF.

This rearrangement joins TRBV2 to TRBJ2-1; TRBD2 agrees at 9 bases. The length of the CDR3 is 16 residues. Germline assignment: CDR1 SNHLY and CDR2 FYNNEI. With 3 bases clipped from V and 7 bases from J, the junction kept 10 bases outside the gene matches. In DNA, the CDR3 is TGTGCCAGCAGTGATTATGGGGCGGGAGGGCCGAATGAGCAGTTCTTC. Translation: CASSDYGAGGPNEQFF.

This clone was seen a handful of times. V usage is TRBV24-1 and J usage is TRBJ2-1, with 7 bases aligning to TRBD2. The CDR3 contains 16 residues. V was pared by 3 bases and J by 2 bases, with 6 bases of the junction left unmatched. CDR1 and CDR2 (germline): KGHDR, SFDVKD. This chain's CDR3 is CATSDPGLGAYNEQFF. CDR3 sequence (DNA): TGTGCCACCAGTGATCCCGGACTAGGGGCCTACAATGAGCAGTTCTTC.

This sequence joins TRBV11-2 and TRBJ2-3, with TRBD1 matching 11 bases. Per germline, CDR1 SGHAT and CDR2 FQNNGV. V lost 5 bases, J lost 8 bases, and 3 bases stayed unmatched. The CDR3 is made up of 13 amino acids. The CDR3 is CASSPGTGGTQYF. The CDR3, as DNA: TGTGCCAGCAGCCCCGGGACAGGGGGTACGCAGTATTTT. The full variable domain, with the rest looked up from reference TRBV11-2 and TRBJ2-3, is EAGVAQSPRYKIIEKRQSVAFWCNPISGHATLYWYQQILGQGPKLLIQFQNNGVVDDSQLPKDRFSAERLKGVDSTLKIQPAKLEDSAVYLCASSPGTGGTQYFGPGTRLTVL.